Sequencing of this T cell receptor (beta chain) was carried out in a study of blood T cell repertoires in COVID-19. Overall study: From T cells, B-cell-depleted T cells, or PBMCs came the material, which was cDNA or gDNA.

Source study methods: Amplification of reference gene primers provided the estimated nucleated cell counts. Measured with immunoSEQ multiplex PCR; TCRdb has only the in-frame clones, and not every one. D and trimming come from the DNA, and the V and J calls and clone size come from that table. The profile shows over 60,000 clones, more than 90% of them singletons. The TCR originated in a man in his sixties with acute or convalescent COVID-19. The specimen was peripheral blood.

CDR3 bases: TGCAGCGGCGGACTAGCGGGGGGGCAAGGGGAGCAGTTCTTC. Encoded protein: CSGGLAGGQGEQFF. The rearrangement links TRBV29-1 to TRBJ2-1, with TRBD2 matching 15 bases. This CDR3 is built from 14 residues. J gave up 10 bases and V 7 bases, and 8 bases lay outside the gene matches. Germline V gives CDR1 SQVTM, CDR2 ANQGSEA.